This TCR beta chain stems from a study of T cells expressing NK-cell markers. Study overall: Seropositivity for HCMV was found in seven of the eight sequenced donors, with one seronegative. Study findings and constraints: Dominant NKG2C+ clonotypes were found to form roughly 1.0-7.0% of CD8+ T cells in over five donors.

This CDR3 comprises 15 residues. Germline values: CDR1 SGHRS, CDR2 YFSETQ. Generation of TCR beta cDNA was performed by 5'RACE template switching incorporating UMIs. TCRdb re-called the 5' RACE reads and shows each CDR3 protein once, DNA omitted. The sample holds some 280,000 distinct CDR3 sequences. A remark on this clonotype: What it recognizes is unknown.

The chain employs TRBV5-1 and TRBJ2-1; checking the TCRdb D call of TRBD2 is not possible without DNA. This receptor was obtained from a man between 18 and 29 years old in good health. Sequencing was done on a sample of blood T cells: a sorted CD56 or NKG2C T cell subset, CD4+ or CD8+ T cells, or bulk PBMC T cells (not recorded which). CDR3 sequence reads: CASSEDPYPFNEQFF.